The sequence of this TCR beta chain was determined in a study of metastatic and nonmetastatic thyroid tumors. As for the study in general: Malignant and benign thyroid patients had repertoires compared in peripheral blood and tumor or nodule tissue. Findings and limits, study-wide: Benign nodules reportedly had significantly lower TCR beta diversity than malignant thyroid tumors in blood and tumor.

The entire patient cohort was treatment-naive prior to thyroid surgery. As to this clone: The antigen is not known.

There are 18 residues in the CDR3. V lost 0 bases, J lost 1 base, and 18 bases lay in between. Germline V gene lookup returns CDR1 LGHNA and CDR2 YNFKEQ. Original data processing: For papillary thyroid cancer, a distant-metastasis classifier was constructed from CDR3 differences observed across clinicopathological groups. Through MiXCR, TCRdb re-clonotyped the PCR reads. TCRdb's processing, not the authors' own work, is the source of the V and J calls. The sample holds roughly 89,000 clones, about 12% seen once. This TCR derives from a female donor with papillary thyroid cancer or a benign thyroid nodule (not recorded which). Some clones in this sample may be carry-over from other donors' samples. Source material: tumor tissue. The chain couples TRBV4-2 to TRBJ1-2; D unresolved. The CDR3 DNA reads TGTGCCAGCAGCCAAGATCCCCCTGTCGGGCCCCTTAACTATGGCTACACCTTC. Translated: CASSQDPPVGPLNYGYTF.